This T cell receptor beta chain was sequenced for a study of CD8+ T cells in alopecia areata. From germline, CDR1 is SQVTM and CDR2 ANQGSEA. The CDR3 extends over 13 amino acids. V was trimmed by 4 bases and J by 0 bases, leaving 9 bases between them. The treatment is: oral pan-JAK inhibitor, 5-10 mg twice daily. The sorting of PBMCs gave CD4+ and CD8+ T cells. The sequencing template was cDNA reverse transcribed from extracted RNA. The table came from immunoSEQ multiplex PCR; TCRdb's copy has only in-frame clones and leaves some out. The repertoire includes about 100,000 clones, about four fifths of them detected once, and less than 30% sits in the top ten.

The TCR sequence derives from a human donor with alopecia areata. The chain carries TRBV29-1 and TRBJ1-1; no firm D call. The sample consisted of CD8+ T cells sorted from blood, taken at week 24, from a patient treated with tofacitinib. CDR3 nucleotides: TGCAGCGTTGGAGGCGGAATGAACACTGAAGCTTTCTTT. This encodes CSVGGGMNTEAFF.